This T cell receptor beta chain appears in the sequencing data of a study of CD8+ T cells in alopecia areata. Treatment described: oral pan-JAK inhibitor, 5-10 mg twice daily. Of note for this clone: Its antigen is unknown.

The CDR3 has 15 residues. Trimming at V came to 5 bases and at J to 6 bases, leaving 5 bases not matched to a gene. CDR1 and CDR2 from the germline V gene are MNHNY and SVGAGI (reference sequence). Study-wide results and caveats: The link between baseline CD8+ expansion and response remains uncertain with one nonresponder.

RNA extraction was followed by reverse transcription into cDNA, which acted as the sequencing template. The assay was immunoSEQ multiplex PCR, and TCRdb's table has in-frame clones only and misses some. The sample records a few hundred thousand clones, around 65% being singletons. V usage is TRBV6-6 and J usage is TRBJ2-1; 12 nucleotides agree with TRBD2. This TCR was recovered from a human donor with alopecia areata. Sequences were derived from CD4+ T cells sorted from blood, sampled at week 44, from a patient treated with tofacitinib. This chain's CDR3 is CASSKPGLAGNEQFF. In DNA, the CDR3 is TGTGCCAGCAGTAAACCGGGACTAGCGGGCAATGAGCAGTTCTTC.